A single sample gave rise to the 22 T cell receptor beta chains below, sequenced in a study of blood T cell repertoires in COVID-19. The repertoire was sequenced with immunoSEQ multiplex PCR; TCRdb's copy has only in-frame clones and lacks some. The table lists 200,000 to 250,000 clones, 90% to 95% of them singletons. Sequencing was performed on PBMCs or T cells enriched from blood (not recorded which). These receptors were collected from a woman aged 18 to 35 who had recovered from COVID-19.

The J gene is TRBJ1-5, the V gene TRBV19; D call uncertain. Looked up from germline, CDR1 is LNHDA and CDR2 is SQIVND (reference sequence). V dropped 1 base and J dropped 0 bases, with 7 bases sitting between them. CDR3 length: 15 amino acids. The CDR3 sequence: CASSIVSYSNQPQHF. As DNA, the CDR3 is TGTGCCAGTAGTATAGTCAGTTATAGCAATCAGCCCCAGCATTTT.

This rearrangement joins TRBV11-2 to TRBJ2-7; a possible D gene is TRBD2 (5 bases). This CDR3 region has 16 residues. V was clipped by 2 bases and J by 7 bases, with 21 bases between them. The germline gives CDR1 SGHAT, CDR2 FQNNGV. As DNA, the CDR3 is TGTGCCAGCAGCTTAAACTATGCGACTACTTTCTGGGAGCAGTACTTC. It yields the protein CASSLNYATTFWEQYF.

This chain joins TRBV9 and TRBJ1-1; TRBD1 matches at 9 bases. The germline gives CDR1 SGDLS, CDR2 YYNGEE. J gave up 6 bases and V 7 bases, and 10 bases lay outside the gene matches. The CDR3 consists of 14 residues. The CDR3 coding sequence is TGTGCCAGCTCGACAACGGGACAGGGCTCTGAAGCTTTCTTT. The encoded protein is CASSTTGQGSEAFF. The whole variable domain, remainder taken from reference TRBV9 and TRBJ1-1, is DSGVTQTPKHLITATGQRVTLRCSPRSGDLSVYWYQQSLDQGLQFLIQYYNGEERAKGNILERFSAQQFPDLHSELNLSSLELGDSALYFCASSTTGQGSEAFFGQGTRLTVV.

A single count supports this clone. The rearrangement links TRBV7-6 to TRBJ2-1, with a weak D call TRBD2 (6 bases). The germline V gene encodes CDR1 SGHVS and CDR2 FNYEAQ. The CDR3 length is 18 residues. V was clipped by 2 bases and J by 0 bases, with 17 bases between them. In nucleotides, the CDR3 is TGTGCCAGCAGCTTACAACGGGGGAAGCAGGCCTCCTACAATGAGCAGTTCTTC. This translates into CASSLQRGKQASYNEQFF. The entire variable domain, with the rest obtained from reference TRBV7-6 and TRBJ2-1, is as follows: GAGVSQSPRYKVTKRGQDVALRCDPISGHVSLYWYRQALGQGPEFLTYFNYEAQQDKSGLPNDRFSAERPEGSISTLTIQRTEQRDSAMYRCASSLQRGKQASYNEQFFGPGTRLTVL.

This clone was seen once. As DNA, the CDR3 is TGTGCCAGCAGAGGACTGGCTAGCACAGATACGCAGTATTTT. Residues: CASRGLASTDTQYF. The chain combines TRBV2 with TRBJ2-3; tentatively, D is TRBD2 (5 bases). The ends were cut back, 6 bases at V and 0 bases at J, with 10 bases in the middle. There are 14 residues in the CDR3. The germline gives CDR1 SNHLY, CDR2 FYNNEI.

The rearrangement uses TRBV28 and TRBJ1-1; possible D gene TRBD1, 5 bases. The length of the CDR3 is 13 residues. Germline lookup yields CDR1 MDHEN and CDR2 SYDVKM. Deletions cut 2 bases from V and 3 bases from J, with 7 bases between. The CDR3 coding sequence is TGTGCCAGCAGTTTACCAGGGTACACTGAAGCTTTCTTT. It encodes CASSLPGYTEAFF.

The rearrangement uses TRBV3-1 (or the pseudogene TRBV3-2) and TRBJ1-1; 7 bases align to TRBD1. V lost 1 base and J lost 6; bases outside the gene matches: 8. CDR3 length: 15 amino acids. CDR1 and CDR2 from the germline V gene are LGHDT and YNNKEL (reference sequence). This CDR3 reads CASSQGQGWMAEAFF. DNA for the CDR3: TGTGCCAGCAGCCAAGGACAGGGCTGGATGGCTGAAGCTTTCTTT.

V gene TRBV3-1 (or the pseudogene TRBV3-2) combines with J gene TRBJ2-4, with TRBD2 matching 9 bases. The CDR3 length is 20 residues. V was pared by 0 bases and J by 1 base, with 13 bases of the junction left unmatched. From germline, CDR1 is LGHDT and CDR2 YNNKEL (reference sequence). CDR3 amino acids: CASSQDPRGGAFVAKNIQYF. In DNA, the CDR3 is TGTGCCAGCAGCCAAGATCCCCGCGGGGGGGCCTTCGTGGCCAAAAACATTCAGTACTTC.

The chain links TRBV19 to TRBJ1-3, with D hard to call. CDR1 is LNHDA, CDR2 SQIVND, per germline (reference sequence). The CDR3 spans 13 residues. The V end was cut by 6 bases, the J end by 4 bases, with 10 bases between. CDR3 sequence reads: CASSEGPGNTIYF. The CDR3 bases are TGTGCCAGTAGCGAGGGTCCCGGAAACACCATATATTTT.

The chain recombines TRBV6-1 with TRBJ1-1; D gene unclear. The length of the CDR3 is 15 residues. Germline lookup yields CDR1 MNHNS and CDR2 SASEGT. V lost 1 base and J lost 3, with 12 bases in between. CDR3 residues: CASSEVSSTDTEAFF. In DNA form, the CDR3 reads TGTGCCAGCAGTGAAGTTAGCAGTACCGACACTGAAGCTTTCTTT.

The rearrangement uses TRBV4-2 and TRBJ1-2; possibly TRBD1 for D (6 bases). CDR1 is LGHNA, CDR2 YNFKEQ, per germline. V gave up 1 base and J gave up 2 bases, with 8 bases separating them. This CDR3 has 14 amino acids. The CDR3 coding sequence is TGTGCCAGCAGCCAAGCCGACAGGAACTATGGCTACACCTTC. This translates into CASSQADRNYGYTF.

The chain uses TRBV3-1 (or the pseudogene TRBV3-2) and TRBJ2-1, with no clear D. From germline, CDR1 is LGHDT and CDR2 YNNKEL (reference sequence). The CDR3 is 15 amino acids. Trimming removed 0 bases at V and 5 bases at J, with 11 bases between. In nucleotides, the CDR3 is TGTGCCAGCAGCCAAGACAGTCCGGGTAACAATGAGCAGTTCTTC. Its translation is CASSQDSPGNNEQFF.

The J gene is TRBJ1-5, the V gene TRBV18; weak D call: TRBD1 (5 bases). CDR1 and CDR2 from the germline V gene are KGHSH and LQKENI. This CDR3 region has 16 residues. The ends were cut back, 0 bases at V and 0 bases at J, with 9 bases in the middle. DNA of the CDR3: TGTGCCAGCTCACCACCTCCAGGGTCTAGCAATCAGCCCCAGCATTTT. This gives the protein CASSPPPGSSNQPQHF.

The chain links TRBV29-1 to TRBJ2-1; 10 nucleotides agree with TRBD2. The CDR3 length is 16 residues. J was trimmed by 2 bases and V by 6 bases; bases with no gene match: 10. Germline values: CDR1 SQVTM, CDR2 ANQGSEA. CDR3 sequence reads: CSVAGTSDLAYNEQFF. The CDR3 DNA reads TGCAGCGTCGCCGGGACTAGCGATTTGGCCTACAATGAGCAGTTCTTC.

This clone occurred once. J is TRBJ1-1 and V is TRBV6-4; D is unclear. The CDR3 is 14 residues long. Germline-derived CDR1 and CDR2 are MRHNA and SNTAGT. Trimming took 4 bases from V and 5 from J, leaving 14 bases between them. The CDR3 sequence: CASSVLVEETEAFF. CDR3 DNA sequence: TGTGCCAGCAGTGTATTGGTTGAGGAGACTGAAGCTTTCTTT.

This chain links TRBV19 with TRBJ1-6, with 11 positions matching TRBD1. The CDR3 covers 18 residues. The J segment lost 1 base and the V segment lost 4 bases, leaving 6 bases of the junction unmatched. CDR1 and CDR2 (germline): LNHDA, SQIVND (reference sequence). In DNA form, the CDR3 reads TGTGCCAGTAGTACCGAGGGACAGGGGGGATCCTATAATTCACCCCTCCACTTT. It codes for CASSTEGQGGSYNSPLHF.

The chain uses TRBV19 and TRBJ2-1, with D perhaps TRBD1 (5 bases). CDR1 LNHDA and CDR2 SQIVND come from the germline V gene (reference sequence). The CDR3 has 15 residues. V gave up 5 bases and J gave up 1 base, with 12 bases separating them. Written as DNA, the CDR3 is TGTGCCAGTAGTGTCACAGGCGAGTCCTACAATGAGCAGTTCTTC. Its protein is CASSVTGESYNEQFF.

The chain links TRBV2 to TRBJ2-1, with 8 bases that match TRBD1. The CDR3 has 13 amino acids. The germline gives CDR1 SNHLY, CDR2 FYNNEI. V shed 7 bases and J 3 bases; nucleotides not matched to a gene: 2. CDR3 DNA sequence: TGTGCCAGCATGGGGACAGGCTACAATGAGCAGTTCTTC. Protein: CASMGTGYNEQFF. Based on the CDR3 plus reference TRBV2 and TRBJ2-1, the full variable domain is EPEVTQTPSHQVTQMGQEVILRCVPISNHLYFYWYRQILGQKVEFLVSFYNNEISEKSEIFDDQFSVERPDGSNFTLKIRSTKLEDSAMYFCASMGTGYNEQFFGPGTRLTVL.

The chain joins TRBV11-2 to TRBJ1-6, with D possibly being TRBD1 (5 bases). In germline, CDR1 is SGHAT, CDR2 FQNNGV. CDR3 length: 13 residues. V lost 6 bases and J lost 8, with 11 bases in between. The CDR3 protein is CASSPTRDSPLHF. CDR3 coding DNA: TGTGCCAGCAGTCCAACCAGGGATTCACCCCTCCACTTT.

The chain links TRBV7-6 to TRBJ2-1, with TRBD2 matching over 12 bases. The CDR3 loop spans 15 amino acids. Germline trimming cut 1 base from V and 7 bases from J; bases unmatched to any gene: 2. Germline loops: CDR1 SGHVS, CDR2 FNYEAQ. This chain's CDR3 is CASSLVGLAGNEQFF. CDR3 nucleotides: TGTGCCAGCAGCTTAGTCGGACTAGCGGGAAATGAGCAGTTCTTC. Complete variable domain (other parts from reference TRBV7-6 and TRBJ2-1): GAGVSQSPRYKVTKRGQDVALRCDPISGHVSLYWYRQALGQGPEFLTYFNYEAQQDKSGLPNDRFSAERPEGSISTLTIQRTEQRDSAMYRCASSLVGLAGNEQFFGPGTRLTVL.

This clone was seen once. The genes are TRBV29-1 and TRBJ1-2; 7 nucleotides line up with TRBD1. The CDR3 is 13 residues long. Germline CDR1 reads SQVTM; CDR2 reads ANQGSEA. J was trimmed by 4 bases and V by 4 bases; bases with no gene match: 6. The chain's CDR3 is CSVGTGDGYGYTF. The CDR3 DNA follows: TGCAGCGTTGGAACAGGGGATGGCTATGGCTACACCTTC.

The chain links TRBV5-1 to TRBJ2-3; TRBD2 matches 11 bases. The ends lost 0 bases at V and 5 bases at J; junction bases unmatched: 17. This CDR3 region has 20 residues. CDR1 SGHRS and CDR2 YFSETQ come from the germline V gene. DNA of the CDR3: TGCGCCAGCAGCTTGGCGGGGGGAGCGGTAGCGGGAGGGCCGGAAGATACGCAGTATTTT. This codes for CASSLAGGAVAGGPEDTQYF.